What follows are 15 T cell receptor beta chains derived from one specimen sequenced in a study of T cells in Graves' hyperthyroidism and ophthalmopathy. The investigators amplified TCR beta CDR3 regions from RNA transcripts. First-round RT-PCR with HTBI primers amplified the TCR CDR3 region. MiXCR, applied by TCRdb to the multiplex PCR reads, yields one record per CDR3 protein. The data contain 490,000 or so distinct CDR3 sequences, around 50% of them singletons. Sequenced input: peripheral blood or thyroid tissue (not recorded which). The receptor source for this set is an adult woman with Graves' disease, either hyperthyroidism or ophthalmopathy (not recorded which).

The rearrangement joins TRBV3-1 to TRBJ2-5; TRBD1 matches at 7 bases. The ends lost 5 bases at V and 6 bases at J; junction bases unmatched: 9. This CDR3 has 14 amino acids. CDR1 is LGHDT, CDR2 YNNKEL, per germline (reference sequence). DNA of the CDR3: TGTGCCAGCAGCTTAGAAGGGGGCGTGAAGACCCAGTACTTC. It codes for CASSLEGGVKTQYF.

DNA of the CDR3: TGTGCCAGCAACAGTGGAGACACTGAAGCTTTCTTT. It yields the protein CASNSGDTEAFF. This chain uses TRBV28 with TRBJ1-1; no reliable D call. Trimming removed 7 bases at V and 3 bases at J, with 9 bases between. The CDR3 covers 12 residues. The germline V gene has CDR1 MDHEN and CDR2 SYDVKM.

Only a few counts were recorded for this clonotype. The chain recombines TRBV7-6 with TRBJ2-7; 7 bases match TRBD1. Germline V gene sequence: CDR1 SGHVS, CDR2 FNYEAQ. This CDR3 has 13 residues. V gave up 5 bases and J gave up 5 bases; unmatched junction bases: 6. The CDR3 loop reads CASSPGTDHEQYF. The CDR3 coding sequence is TGTGCCAGCAGCCCGGGGACAGACCACGAGCAGTACTTC.

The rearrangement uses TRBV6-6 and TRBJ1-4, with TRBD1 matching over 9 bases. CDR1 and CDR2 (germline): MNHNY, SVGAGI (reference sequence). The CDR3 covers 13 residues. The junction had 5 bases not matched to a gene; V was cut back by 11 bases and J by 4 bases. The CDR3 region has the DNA TGTGCCGTTGAGGGACAGGGTAATGAAAAACTGTTTTTT. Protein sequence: CAVEGQGNEKLFF.

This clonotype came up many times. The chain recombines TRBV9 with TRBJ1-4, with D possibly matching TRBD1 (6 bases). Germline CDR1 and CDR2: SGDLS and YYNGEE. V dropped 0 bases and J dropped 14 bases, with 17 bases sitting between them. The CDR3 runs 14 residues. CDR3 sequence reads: CASSVASGAHSLFF. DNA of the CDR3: TGTGCCAGCAGCGTAGCTTCGGGGGCCCATAGCCTGTTTTTT.

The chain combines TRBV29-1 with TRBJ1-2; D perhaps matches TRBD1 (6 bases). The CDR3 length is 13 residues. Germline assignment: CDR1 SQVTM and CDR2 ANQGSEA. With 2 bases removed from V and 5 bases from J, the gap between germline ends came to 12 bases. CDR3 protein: CSVETTGKYGYTF. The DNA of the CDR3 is TGCAGCGTTGAAACAACAGGGAAGTATGGCTACACCTTC.

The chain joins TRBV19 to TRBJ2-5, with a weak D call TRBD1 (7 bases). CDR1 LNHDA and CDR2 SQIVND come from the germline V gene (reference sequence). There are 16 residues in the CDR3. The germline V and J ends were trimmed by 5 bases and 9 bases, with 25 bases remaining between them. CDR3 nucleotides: TGTGCCAGTAGTGGCCCCAGGGGGGCTTTAGAGCAGCCCCAGTACTTC. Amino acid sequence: CASSGPRGALEQPQYF.

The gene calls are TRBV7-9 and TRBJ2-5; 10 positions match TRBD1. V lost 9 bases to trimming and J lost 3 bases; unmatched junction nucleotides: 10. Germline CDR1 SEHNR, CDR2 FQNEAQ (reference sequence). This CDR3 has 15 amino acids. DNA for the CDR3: TGTGCCAGTACCTACCGGGACAGGGGTAAAGAGACCCAGTACTTC. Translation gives CASTYRDRGKETQYF. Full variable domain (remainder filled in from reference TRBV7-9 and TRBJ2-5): DTGVSQNPRHKITKRGQNVTFRCDPISEHNRLYWYRQTLGQGPEFLTYFQNEAQLEKSRLLSDRFSAERPKGSFSTLEIQRTEQGDSAMYLCASTYRDRGKETQYFGPGTRLLVL.

The CDR3 protein is CASSPAGGRTGELFF. The CDR3 DNA follows: TGTGCCAGCAGCCCAGCGGGAGGGCGGACCGGGGAGCTGTTTTTT. The rearrangement links TRBV11-2 to TRBJ2-2, with 10 positions matching TRBD2. There are 15 residues in the CDR3. Germline assignment: CDR1 SGHAT and CDR2 FQNNGV. After removal of 5 bases from V and 5 bases from J, the junction contained 5 bases not matched to a gene. The variable domain in full, completed from reference TRBV11-2 and TRBJ2-2, reads EAGVAQSPRYKIIEKRQSVAFWCNPISGHATLYWYQQILGQGPKLLIQFQNNGVVDDSQLPKDRFSAERLKGVDSTLKIQPAKLEDSAVYLCASSPAGGRTGELFFGEGSRLTVL.

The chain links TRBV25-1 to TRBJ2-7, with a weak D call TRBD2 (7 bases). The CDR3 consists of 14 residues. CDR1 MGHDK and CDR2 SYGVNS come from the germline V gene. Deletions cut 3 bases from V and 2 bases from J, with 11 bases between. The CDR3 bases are TGTGCCAGCAGTGACTTCGGGGGGCCCTACGAGCAGTACTTC. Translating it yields CASSDFGGPYEQYF.

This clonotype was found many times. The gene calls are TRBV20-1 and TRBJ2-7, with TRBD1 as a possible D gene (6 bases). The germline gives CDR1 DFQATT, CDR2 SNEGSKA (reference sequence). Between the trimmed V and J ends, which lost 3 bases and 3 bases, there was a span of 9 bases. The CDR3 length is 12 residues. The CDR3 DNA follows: TGCAGTGCTAGGTCAGGGGTCTACGAGCAGTACTTC. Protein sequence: CSARSGVYEQYF.

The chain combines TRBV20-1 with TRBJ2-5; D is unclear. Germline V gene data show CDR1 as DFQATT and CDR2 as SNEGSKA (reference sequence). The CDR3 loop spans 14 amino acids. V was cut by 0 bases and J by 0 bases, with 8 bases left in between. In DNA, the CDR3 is TGCAGTGCTAGAGACTGGTCGTACCAAGAGACCCAGTACTTC. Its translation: CSARDWSYQETQYF.

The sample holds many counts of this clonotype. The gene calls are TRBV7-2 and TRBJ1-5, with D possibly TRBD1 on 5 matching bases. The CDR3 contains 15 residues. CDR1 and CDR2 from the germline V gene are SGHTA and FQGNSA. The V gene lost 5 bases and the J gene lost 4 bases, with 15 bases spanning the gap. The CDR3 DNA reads TGTGCCAGCAGCCTTGAAGGGACGCCGAATCAGCCCCAGCATTTT. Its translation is CASSLEGTPNQPQHF.

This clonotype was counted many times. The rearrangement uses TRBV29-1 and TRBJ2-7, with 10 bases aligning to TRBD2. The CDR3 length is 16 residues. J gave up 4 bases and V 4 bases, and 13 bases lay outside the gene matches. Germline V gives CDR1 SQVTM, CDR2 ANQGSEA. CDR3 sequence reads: CSVAPQASGRRYEQYF. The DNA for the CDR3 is TGCAGCGTTGCCCCCCAGGCTAGCGGGAGAAGGTACGAGCAGTACTTC.

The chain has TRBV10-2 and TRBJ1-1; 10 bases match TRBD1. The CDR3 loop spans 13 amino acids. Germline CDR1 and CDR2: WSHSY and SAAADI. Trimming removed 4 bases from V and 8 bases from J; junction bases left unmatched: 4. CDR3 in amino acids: CASSAGDRGEAFF. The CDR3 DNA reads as TGCGCCAGCAGTGCAGGGGACAGGGGAGAAGCTTTCTTT.